This T cell receptor (beta chain) derives from a study of breast tumors, draining lymph nodes, adjacent tissues. A remark on this clonotype: What it recognizes is unknown.

Samples came from axillary lymph nodes draining the breast cancer. Germline-derived CDR1 and CDR2 are MNHEY and SMNVEV (reference sequence). V dropped 4 bases and J dropped 3 bases, with 12 bases sitting between them. The length of the CDR3 is 14 residues. One entry per CDR3 protein, called by TCRdb with MiXCR from the multiplex PCR reads. This sample has 150,000 to 200,000 distinct CDR3 sequences, with approximately 33% found just once. General study results and limits: Most tumor T cells seemingly derive from lymph node, then expand in tumor. The lymph node origin of tumor T cells was framed as consistent with a hypothesis, not demonstrated. Tumor repertoires ranked between lymph nodes and nontumor tissue in diversity, with V and J gene preferences. Luminal-like breast cancer showed significantly greater tumor-nontumor repertoire similarity than basal-like breast cancer did.

The receptor was isolated from a female donor with breast cancer. Some clones in this sample may be carry-over from other donors' samples. Input material: axillary lymph node tissue. The V and J genes are TRBV27 and TRBJ1-2; tentative D call: TRBD1 (5 bases). DNA of the CDR3: TGTGCCAGCAGTTCCCACGCAGGGTACTATGGCTACACCTTC. Its protein product is CASSSHAGYYGYTF.